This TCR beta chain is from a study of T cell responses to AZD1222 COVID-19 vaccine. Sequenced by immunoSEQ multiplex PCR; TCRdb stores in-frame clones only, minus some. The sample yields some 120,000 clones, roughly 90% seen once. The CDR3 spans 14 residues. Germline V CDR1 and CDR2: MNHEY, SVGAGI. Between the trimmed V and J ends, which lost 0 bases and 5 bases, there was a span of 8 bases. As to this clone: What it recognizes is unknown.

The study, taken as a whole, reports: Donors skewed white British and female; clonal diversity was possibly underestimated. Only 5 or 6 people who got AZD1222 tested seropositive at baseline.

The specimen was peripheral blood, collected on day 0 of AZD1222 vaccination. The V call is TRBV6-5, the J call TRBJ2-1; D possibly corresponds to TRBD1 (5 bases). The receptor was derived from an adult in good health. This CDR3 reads CASSYSPGNNEQFF. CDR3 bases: TGTGCCAGCAGTTACTCGCCAGGGAACAATGAGCAGTTCTTC.